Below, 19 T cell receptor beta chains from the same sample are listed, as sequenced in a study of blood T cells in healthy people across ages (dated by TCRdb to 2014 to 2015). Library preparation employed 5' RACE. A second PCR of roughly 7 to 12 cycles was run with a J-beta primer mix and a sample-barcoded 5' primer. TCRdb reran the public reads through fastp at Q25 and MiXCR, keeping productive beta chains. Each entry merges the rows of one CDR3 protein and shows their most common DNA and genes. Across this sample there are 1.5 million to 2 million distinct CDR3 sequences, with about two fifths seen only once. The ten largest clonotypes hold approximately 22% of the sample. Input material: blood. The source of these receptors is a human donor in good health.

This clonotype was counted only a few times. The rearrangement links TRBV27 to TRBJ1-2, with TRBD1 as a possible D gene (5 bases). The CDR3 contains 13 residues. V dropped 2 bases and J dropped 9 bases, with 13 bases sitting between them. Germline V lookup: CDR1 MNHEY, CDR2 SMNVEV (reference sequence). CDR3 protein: CASSLRDGYRYTF. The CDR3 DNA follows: TGTGCCAGCAGTTTACGGGACGGATATCGCTACACCTTC.

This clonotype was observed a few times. The CDR3 DNA reads as TGCAGCGTTGAAACCTCTGGAAACACCATATATTTT. This codes for CSVETSGNTIYF. The rearrangement uses TRBV29-1 and TRBJ1-3; D ambiguous. The V and J ends lost 2 bases and 0 bases respectively, with 2 bases between them. The CDR3 has 12 amino acids. Germline-derived CDR1 and CDR2 are SQVTM and ANQGSEA.

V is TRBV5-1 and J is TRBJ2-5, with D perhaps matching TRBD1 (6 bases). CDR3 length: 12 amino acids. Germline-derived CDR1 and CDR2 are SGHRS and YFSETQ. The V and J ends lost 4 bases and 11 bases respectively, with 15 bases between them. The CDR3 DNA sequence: TGCGCCAGCAGCCAGGGGTCAGCTGAGCAGTACTTC. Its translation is CASSQGSAEQYF.

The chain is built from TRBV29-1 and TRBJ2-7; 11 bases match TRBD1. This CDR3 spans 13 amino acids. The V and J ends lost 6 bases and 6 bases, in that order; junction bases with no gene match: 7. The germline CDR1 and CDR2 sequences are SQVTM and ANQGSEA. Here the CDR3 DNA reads TGCAGCGTCCTGGGGGACAGGGGGTCCGAGCAGTACTTC. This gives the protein CSVLGDRGSEQYF.

The CDR3 DNA reads as TGCAGCGTTGTACTCTCGGTGGAGACCCAGTACTTC. Its translation is CSVVLSVETQYF. This chain joins TRBV29-1 and TRBJ2-5; D gene uncertain. The CDR3 runs 12 residues. In germline, CDR1 is SQVTM, CDR2 ANQGSEA. V shed 4 bases and J shed 5 bases, with 11 bases lying between them.

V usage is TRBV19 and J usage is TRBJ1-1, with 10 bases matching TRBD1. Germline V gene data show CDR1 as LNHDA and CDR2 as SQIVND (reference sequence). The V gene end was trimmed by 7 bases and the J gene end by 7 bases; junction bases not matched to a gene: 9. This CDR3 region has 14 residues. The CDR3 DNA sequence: TGTGCCAGTACAAGACAGGGGGCGGAGAGTGAAGCTTTCTTT. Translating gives CASTRQGAESEAFF.

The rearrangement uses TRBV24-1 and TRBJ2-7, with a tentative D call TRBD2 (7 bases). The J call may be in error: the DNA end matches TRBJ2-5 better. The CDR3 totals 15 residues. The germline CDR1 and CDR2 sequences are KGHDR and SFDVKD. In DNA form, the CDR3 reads TGTGCCACCAGTGATCCGAGAGGGGGAGGGGAGACCCAGTACTTC. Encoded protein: CATSDPRGGGETQYF.

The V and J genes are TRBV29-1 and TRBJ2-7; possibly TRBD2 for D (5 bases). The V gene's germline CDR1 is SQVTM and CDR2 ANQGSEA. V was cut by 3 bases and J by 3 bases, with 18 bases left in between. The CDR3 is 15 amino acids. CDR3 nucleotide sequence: TGCAGCGTTGACGGGGATTACGGGGAGCTCTACGAGCAGTACTTC. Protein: CSVDGDYGELYEQYF.

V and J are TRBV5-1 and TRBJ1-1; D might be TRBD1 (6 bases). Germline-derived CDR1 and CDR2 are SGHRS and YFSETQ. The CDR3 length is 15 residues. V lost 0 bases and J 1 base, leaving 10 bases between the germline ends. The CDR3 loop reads CASSLGTVSNTEAFF. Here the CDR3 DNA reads TGCGCCAGCAGCTTGGGGACAGTATCGAACACTGAAGCTTTCTTT.

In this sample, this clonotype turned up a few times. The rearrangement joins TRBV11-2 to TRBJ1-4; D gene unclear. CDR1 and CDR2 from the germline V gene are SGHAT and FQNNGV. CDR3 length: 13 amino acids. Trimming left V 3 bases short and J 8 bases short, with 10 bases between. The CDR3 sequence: CASSLARKEKLFF. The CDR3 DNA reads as TGTGCCAGCAGCTTGGCACGCAAGGAAAAACTGTTTTTT. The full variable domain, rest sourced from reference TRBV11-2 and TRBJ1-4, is EAGVAQSPRYKIIEKRQSVAFWCNPISGHATLYWYQQILGQGPKLLIQFQNNGVVDDSQLPKDRFSAERLKGVDSTLKIQPAKLEDSAVYLCASSLARKEKLFFGSGTQLSVL.

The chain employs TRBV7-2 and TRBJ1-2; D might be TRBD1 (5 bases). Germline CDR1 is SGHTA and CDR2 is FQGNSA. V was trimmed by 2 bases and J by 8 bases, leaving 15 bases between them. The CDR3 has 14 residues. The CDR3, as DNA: TGTGCCAGCAGCTTAAGATGGGACTCGGGAGGCTACACCTTC. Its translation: CASSLRWDSGGYTF.

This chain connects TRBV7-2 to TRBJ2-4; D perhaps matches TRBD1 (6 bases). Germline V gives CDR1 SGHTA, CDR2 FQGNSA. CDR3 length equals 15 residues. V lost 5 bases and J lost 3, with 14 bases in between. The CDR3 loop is CASSPAGGGKNIQYF. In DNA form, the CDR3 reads TGTGCCAGCAGCCCCGCTGGGGGCGGCAAAAACATTCAGTACTTC.

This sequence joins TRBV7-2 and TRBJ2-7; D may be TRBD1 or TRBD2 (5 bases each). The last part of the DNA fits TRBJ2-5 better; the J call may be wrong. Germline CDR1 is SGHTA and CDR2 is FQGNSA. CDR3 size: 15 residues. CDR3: CASSVTNGAQETQYF. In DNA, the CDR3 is TGTGCCAGCAGCGTTACTAACGGGGCCCAAGAGACCCAGTACTTC.

CDR3 sequence: CASSPMAGFSYNEQFF. The CDR3 DNA is TGTGCCAGCTCACCAATGGCAGGCTTCTCCTACAATGAGCAGTTCTTC. The chain carries TRBV18 and TRBJ2-1; no clear D. Deletions cut 2 bases from V and 0 bases from J, with 11 bases between. The germline V gene has CDR1 KGHSH and CDR2 LQKENI. CDR3 size: 16 residues. Using reference TRBV18 and TRBJ2-1 for the parts outside the CDR3, the full variable domain is NAGVMQNPRHLVRRRGQEARLRCSPMKGHSHVYWYRQLPEEGLKFMVYLQKENIIDESGMPKERFSAEFPKEGPSILRIQQVVRGDSAAYFCASSPMAGFSYNEQFFGPGTRLTVL.

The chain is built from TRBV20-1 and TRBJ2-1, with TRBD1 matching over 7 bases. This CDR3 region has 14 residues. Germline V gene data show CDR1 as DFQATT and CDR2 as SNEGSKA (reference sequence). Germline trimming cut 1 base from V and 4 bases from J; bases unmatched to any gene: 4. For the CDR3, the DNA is TGCAGTGCTAGAGGACAGGGAACGTACAATGAGCAGTTCTTC. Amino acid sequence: CSARGQGTYNEQFF.

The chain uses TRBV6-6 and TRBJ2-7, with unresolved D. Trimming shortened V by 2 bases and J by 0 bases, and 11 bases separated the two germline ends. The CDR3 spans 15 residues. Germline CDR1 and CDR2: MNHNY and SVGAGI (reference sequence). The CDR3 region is CASSYTPGGSYEQYF. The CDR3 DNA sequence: TGTGCCAGCAGTTACACGCCAGGTGGCTCCTACGAGCAGTACTTC.

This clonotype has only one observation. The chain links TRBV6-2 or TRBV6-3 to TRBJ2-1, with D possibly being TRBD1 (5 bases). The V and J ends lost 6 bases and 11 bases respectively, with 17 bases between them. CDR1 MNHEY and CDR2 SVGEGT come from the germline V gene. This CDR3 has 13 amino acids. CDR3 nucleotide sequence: TGTGCCAGCAGCCAGGGAATCGGCCAACAGCAGTTCTTC. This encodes CASSQGIGQQQFF.

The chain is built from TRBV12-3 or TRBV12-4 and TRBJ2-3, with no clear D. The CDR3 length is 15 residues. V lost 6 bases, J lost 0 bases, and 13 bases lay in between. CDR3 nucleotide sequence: TGTGCCAGCAGCAACTTGGGCTTCAGCACAGATACGCAGTATTTT. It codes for CASSNLGFSTDTQYF.

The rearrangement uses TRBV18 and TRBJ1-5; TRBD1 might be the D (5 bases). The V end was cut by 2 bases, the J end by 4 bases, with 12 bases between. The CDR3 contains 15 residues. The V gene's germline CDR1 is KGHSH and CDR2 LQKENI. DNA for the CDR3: TGTGCCAGCTCACCATTGGGAGAGGGGAATCAGCCCCAGCATTTT. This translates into CASSPLGEGNQPQHF.